This T cell receptor beta chain derives from a study of T-cell reconstitution after alpha-beta-depleted transplantation in children. Study-level findings and limits: Elevated TCRbeta diversity at day 60 was traced, in some patients, to surviving recipient T cells and thymic progenitors. Newly produced T cells mostly accounted for T-cell counts and diversity one year post-transplant.

This CDR3 contains 17 residues. The germline V gene has CDR1 LNHNV and CDR2 YYDKDF (reference sequence). This clonotype was observed a single time. The antigen is unknown. One end of the junction does not line up with germline, which may come from a read error. A library of TCRbeta sequences, prepared with unique molecular identifiers, was generated. TCRdb reanalysed the PCR reads using MiXCR and keeps one entry per CDR3 protein. This table has roughly 98,000 distinct CDR3 sequences, roughly 15% appearing once. This specimen consisted of PBMCs, mostly from graft donor cells, obtained 180 days after TCRalphabeta/CD19-depleted stem cell transplant. The chain carries TRBV15 and TRBJ2-1, with TRBD1 identical over 9 bases. This receptor was obtained from a male patient aged 2-10 years who had a stem cell transplant for acute lymphoblastic leukemia, so the T cells may come from the graft donor. CDR3 sequence reads: CATSRDRGTGPYNERFF. The CDR3, as DNA: TGTGCCACCAGCAGAGACCGGGGGACAGGGCCCTACAATGAGCGGTTCTTC.